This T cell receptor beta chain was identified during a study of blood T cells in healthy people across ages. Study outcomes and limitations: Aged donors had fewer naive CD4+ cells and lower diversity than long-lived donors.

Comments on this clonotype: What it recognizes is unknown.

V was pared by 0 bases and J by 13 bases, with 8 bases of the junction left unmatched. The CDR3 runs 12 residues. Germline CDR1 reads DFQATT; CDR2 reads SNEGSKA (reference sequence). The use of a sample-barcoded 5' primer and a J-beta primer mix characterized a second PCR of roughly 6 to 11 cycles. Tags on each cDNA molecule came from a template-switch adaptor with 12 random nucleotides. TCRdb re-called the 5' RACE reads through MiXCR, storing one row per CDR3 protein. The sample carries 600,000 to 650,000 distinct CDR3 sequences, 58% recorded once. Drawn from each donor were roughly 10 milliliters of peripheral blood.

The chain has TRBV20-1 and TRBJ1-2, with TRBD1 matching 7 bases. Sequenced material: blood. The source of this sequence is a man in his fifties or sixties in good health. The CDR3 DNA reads TGCAGTGCTAGAGATGTTAGGACAGGCCCCACCTTC. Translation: CSARDVRTGPTF.